This TCR beta chain was identified in a study of response to subunit inactivated influenza vaccine. TCRdb recomputed calls from the RT-PCR reads with MiXCR, one row per CDR3 protein. The sample lists hundreds of thousands of distinct CDR3 sequences, around a fifth occurring once. Germline CDR1 is MNHEY and CDR2 is SVGEGT. Trimming shortened V by 9 bases and J by 3 bases, and 15 bases separated the two germline ends. The CDR3 covers 14 residues. Study outcomes and limitations: Few new T cells, the authors suggested, are recruited by each seasonal influenza vaccination.

In its sample, this clonotype was seen a few times. The target antigen is unknown. The sample was PBMCs from blood, taken 21 months after vaccination. The rearrangement joins TRBV6-2 or TRBV6-3 to TRBJ1-5, with D maybe TRBD1 (5 bases). The source of this sequence is a man between 50 and 75 years old who received an inactivated influenza vaccine. The CDR3 DNA reads TGTGCCAGTTACCACCGGGGCTCCAATCAGCCCCAGCATTTT. This translates into CASYHRGSNQPQHF.